Detailed here is one TCR beta chain. What it binds is not known. Unmatched junction bases numbered 1, after V lost 4 bases and J lost 1 base. The CDR3 length is 14 residues. The V gene's germline CDR1 is MNHEY and CDR2 SVGAGI. Despite likely unrecorded immune exposures, the donors were nominally healthy at the time of sampling. These data originate in a study of cytomegalovirus exposure and HLA in healthy donors. Study-level background: Clustering assigned 81% of the roughly 420 genotyped donors to the Caucasian-associated ancestry cluster. General study points: No immune exposure information besides CMV serostatus was available.

Researchers ran the PCR with 60 Vbeta and 13 Jbeta primers. The assay was immunoSEQ multiplex PCR, and TCRdb's table has in-frame clones only and misses some. The table lists 180,000 or so clones. Sequenced: PBMCs. The chain links TRBV6-5 to TRBJ1-1, with 9 bases aligning to TRBD1. The receptor's source is a woman between 18 and 30 years old in good health and CMV-seropositive. CDR3: CASSWGQGNTEAFF. The CDR3, as DNA: TGTGCCAGCAGTTGGGGACAGGGGAACACTGAAGCTTTCTTT.